Listed here are 19 T cell receptor beta chains from one sample, sequenced in a study of T cells after yellow fever vaccination. TCRdb ran MiXCR on the 5' RACE reads and lists one entry per CDR3 protein. Here the sample spans about 630,000 distinct CDR3 sequences, 9% to 15% being singletons. Sequenced here: PBMCs, sampled on the day of the yellow fever booster vaccination. The receptor source for this set is a man aged 25 to 40 who received the YFV17D yellow fever vaccine.

The chain is built from TRBV5-1 and TRBJ1-2; the match to TRBD1 covers 8 bases. Germline V gives CDR1 SGHRS, CDR2 YFSETQ. V gave up 0 bases and J gave up 6 bases; unmatched junction bases: 4. The CDR3 is made up of 14 amino acids. The CDR3 region has the DNA TGCGCCAGCAGCTTGGAGCAGGGGGCGGATGGCTACACCTTC. Its protein is CASSLEQGADGYTF. The full variable domain, in which reference TRBV5-1 and TRBJ1-2 provide the parts outside the CDR3, is KAGVTQTPRYLIKTRGQQVTLSCSPISGHRSVSWYQQTPGQGLQFLFEYFSETQRNKGNFPGRFSGRQFSNSRSEMNVSTLELGDSALYLCASSLEQGADGYTFGSGTRLTVV.

This clonotype has ten or more counts. The chain carries TRBV11-2 and TRBJ2-2, with D hard to call. The CDR3 totals 13 residues. From germline, CDR1 is SGHAT and CDR2 FQNNGV. With 1 base removed from V and 6 bases from J, the gap between germline ends came to 6 bases. The CDR3 DNA is TGTGCCAGCAGCTTAGGAGGAGCCGGGGAGCTGTTTTTT. It yields the protein CASSLGGAGELFF.

The rearrangement joins TRBV5-6 to TRBJ2-1, with 7 bases fitting TRBD2. The CDR3 runs 16 residues. Germline loops: CDR1 SGHDT, CDR2 YYEEEE. V shed 2 bases, J shed 8 bases, and the junction held 13 bases outside the gene matches. The CDR3 DNA follows: TGTGCCAGCAGCTTTGGGCCGGGACTAATACGGGATGAGCAGTTCTTC. Translated, it gives CASSFGPGLIRDEQFF.

This rearrangement joins TRBV4-3 to TRBJ1-2; 7 positions agree with TRBD1. CDR3 length: 15 amino acids. Trimming took 6 bases from V and 4 from J; bases not matched to a gene: 11. Per the germline V gene, CDR1 is LGHNA and CDR2 is YSLEER. This CDR3 is CASRFSGGGGYGYTF. CDR3 nucleotide sequence: TGCGCCAGCAGGTTCTCAGGGGGAGGTGGCTATGGCTACACCTTC.

There are many counts of this clonotype. V is TRBV20-1 and J is TRBJ2-3; unclear D gene. Per germline, CDR1 DFQATT and CDR2 SNEGSKA (reference sequence). The CDR3 totals 10 residues. The CDR3 loop is CSLGTDTQYF. In DNA, the CDR3 is TGCAGCCTCGGGACAGATACGCAGTATTTT.

This rearrangement joins TRBV19 to TRBJ1-1; the D is unclear. The germline CDR1 and CDR2 sequences are LNHDA and SQIVND (reference sequence). This CDR3 has 12 residues. V lost 6 bases and J 5 bases, leaving 10 bases between the germline ends. The CDR3 spells CASRRAGTEAFF. DNA for the CDR3: TGTGCCAGTAGACGAGCGGGGACTGAAGCTTTCTTT.

The V gene is TRBV5-1, the J gene TRBJ2-7; 10 bases fit TRBD2. This CDR3 comprises 15 residues. Germline V gene sequence: CDR1 SGHRS, CDR2 YFSETQ. V trimming: 5 bases; J trimming: 5 bases; junction bases outside the gene matches: 10. The CDR3 DNA follows: TGCGCCAGCAGATCCCAAACTAGCGGGAACAACGAGCAGTACTTC. Its translation is CASRSQTSGNNEQYF.

V is TRBV29-1 and J is TRBJ1-1; no definite D call. CDR3 length: 12 residues. The germline V gene encodes CDR1 SQVTM and CDR2 ANQGSEA. Trimming cost V 3 bases and J 0 bases, with 5 bases left between them. The CDR3 protein is CSVDGLNTEAFF. DNA for the CDR3: TGCAGCGTTGATGGCCTGAACACTGAAGCTTTCTTT.

At least ten counts were recorded for this clonotype. The chain recombines TRBV5-5 with TRBJ2-1, with 14 nucleotides matching TRBD2. The CDR3 has 16 amino acids. J lost 4 bases, V lost 4 bases, and 4 bases had no gene match. CDR1 is SGHKS and CDR2 is YYEKEE in the germline V gene (reference sequence). The CDR3 DNA sequence: TGTGCCAGCAGCGCGGGACTAGCGGGAGAGTACAATGAGCAGTTCTTC. The encoded protein is CASSAGLAGEYNEQFF.

This clonotype was seen ten or more times. J is TRBJ2-2 and V is TRBV15, with D tentatively TRBD1 (6 bases). Trimming left V 7 bases short and J 4 bases short, with 16 bases between. The germline CDR1 and CDR2 sequences are LNHNV and YYDKDF (reference sequence). This CDR3 is built from 15 residues. CDR3 sequence: CATMATGSITGELFF. The DNA of the CDR3 is TGTGCCACCATGGCTACAGGGTCGATCACCGGGGAGCTGTTTTTT.

A few counts support this clonotype. The chain couples TRBV19 to TRBJ2-1, with D possibly TRBD1 on 6 matching bases. The V and J ends lost 5 bases and 10 bases respectively, with 24 bases between them. Germline lookup yields CDR1 LNHDA and CDR2 SQIVND (reference sequence). This CDR3 contains 16 residues. The DNA of the CDR3 is TGTGCCAGTAGTCTAGTGGCAGGGGCGCGAGGGGGAGAGCAGTTCTTC. Its protein product is CASSLVAGARGGEQFF.

V is TRBV14 and J is TRBJ1-2, with D possibly matching TRBD1 (6 bases). Germline CDR1 and CDR2: SGHDN and FVKESK. V dropped 2 bases and J dropped 4 bases, with 14 bases sitting between them. The CDR3 spans 15 residues. As DNA, the CDR3 is TGTGCCAGCAGCCAAAGTACAGGGCCCTTCTATGGCTACACCTTC. This translates into CASSQSTGPFYGYTF.

This clonotype was recorded many times. V usage is TRBV21-1 and J usage is TRBJ2-7; no check of the table's D call, TRBD1, against the DNA was made. TRBV21-1 is recorded as a pseudogene. CDR3 length: 15 residues. The CDR3 region has the DNA TGTGCCAGCAGCAATGGTCGACAGGGAGCCTACGAGCAGTACTTC. Encoded protein: CASSNGRQGAYEQYF.

The chain is built from TRBV7-2 and TRBJ1-5; D unclear. The germline gives CDR1 SGHTA, CDR2 FQGNSA. The CDR3 runs to 15 residues. With 5 bases removed from V and 2 bases from J, the gap between germline ends came to 13 bases. CDR3 sequence (DNA): TGTGCCAGCAGCCGATCCCGTAAGGGCAATCAGCCCCAGCATTTT. Translating gives CASSRSRKGNQPQHF.

This clonotype has more than one count but fewer than ten. V usage is TRBV5-4 and J usage is TRBJ2-7, with D uncertain. There are 15 residues in the CDR3. CDR1 SGHNT and CDR2 YYREEE come from the germline V gene (reference sequence). V shed 0 bases and J shed 0 bases, with 10 bases lying between them. The CDR3 nucleotides are TGTGCCAGCAGCTTGGGTGGGATGAGCTCCTACGAGCAGTACTTC. Encoded protein: CASSLGGMSSYEQYF.

The J gene is TRBJ2-1, the V gene TRBV7-2; TRBD1 aligns across 8 bases. The germline gives CDR1 SGHTA, CDR2 FQGNSA. The CDR3 covers 13 residues. V trimming: 3 bases; J trimming: 9 bases; junction bases outside the gene matches: 4. The CDR3 is CASSLGTGIEQFF. The CDR3 nucleotides are TGTGCCAGCAGCTTGGGGACAGGCATTGAGCAGTTCTTC.

The genes are TRBV7-2 and TRBJ1-2; 11 bases match TRBD1. CDR1 and CDR2 from the germline V gene are SGHTA and FQGNSA. V trimming: 7 bases; J trimming: 7 bases; junction bases outside the gene matches: 5. CDR3 length: 13 amino acids. The CDR3 reads CASKGQGGSGYTF. For the CDR3, the DNA is TGTGCCAGCAAGGGACAGGGGGGGTCTGGCTACACCTTC.

This clonotype was recorded a few times. The V gene is TRBV20-1, the J gene TRBJ1-2, with D unresolved. V lost 5 bases and J 5 bases, leaving 12 bases between the germline ends. The CDR3 totals 12 residues. Per the germline V gene, CDR1 is DFQATT and CDR2 is SNEGSKA (reference sequence). CDR3 nucleotide sequence: TGCAGTGCTGAGGCGGCGGATTATGGCTACACCTTC. Translation gives CSAEAADYGYTF.

V gene TRBV28 combines with J gene TRBJ2-7; TRBD2 agrees at 14 bases. The germline V gene has CDR1 MDHEN and CDR2 SYDVKM. With V trimmed by 9 bases and J by 6 bases, 10 bases remained unmatched. This CDR3 spans 15 amino acids. CDR3: CASGLAGGKGREQYF. CDR3 sequence (DNA): TGTGCCAGTGGACTAGCGGGAGGAAAAGGTCGCGAGCAGTACTTC.